This T cell receptor beta chain was documented in a study of shared clonotypes between healthy human individuals. The overall study: A few men and a couple of women, aged 18 to 49, were donors. Study-wide findings and caveats: A small donor pool kept down the genetic and exposure-history diversity that was represented.

Here immunoSEQ multiplex PCR was the method, and the copy in TCRdb shows in-frame clones only, minus some. The sample includes about 2.4 million clones, around 90% seen only once; the top ten take around 0.14%. On this clone: Its target is unknown.

Healthy HIV-negative adults with no recent acute infections or vaccinations were recruited as donors. Trimming stripped 0 bases from V and 11 bases from J, with 10 bases between. CDR3 size: 12 residues. CDR1 is MNHEY, CDR2 SVGAGI, per germline. This clonotype was sampled from a man in his late teens or twenties in good health. The genes are TRBV6-5 and TRBJ1-1, with a weak D call TRBD1 (5 bases). Sequenced input: naive CD4+ T cells sorted from blood. Subset reported: CD45RA+ positively selected. DNA of the CDR3: TGTGCCAGCAGTTACTCATCGGGGGTTGCTTTCTTT. This codes for CASSYSSGVAFF.